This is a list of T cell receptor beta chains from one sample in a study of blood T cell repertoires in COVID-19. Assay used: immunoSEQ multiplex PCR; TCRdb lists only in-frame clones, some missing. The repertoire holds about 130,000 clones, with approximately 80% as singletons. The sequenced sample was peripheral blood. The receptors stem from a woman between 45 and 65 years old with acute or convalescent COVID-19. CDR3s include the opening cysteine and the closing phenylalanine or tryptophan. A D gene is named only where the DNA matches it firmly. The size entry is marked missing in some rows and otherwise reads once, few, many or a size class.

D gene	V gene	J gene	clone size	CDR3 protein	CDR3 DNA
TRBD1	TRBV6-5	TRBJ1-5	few	CASSYDRGNQPQHF	TGTGCCAGCAGTTACGACAGGGGGAATCAGCCCCAGCATTTT
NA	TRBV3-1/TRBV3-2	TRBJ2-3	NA	CASRAGVTDTQYF	TGTGCCAGCCGAGCGGGTGTGACAGATACGCAGTATTTT
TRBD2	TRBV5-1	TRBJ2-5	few	CASSLPGGETQYF	TGCGCCAGCAGCTTGCCGGGGGGAGAGACCCAGTACTTC
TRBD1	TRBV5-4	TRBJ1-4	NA	CASSLGGTGSEKLFF	TGTGCCAGCAGCTTGGGGGGGACAGGGAGTGAAAAACTGTTTTTT
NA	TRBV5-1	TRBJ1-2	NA	CASSLGQQNYGYTF	TGCGCCAGCAGCCTCGGACAGCAAAACTATGGCTACACCTTC
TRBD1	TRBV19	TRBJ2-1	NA	CASSFGQGLRLAPYNEQFF	TGTGCCAGTAGTTTCGGACAGGGACTCAGATTAGCGCCCTACAATGAGCAGTTCTTC
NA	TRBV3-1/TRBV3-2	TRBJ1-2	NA	CASSQAIYGYTF	TGTGCCAGCAGCCAAGCTATCTATGGCTACACCTTC
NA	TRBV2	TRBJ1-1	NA	CASSQQGMNTEAFF	TGTGCCAGCAGCCAACAGGGTATGAACACTGAAGCTTTCTTT
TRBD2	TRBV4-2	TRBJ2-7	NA	CASSQERDYGAYF	TGTGCCAGCAGCCAAGAGCGGGACTATGGTGCGTACTTC
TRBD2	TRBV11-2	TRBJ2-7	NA	CASSLVFSRGGFSPGEQYF	TGTGCCAGCAGCTTAGTGTTCTCGCGGGGGGGCTTTAGTCCTGGAGAGCAGTACTTC
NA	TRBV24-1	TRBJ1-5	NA	CATRGTGNYLSDQPQHF	TGTGCCACCCGGGGGACCGGGAATTACCTTTCGGATCAGCCCCAGCATTTT
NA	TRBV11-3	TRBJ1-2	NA	CASSLISGEKVSGYTF	TGTGCCAGCAGCTTAATTTCAGGGGAAAAAGTAAGTGGCTACACCTTC
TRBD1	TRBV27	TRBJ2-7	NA	CASSPDRVEQYF	TGTGCCAGCAGCCCGGACAGGGTCGAGCAGTACTTC
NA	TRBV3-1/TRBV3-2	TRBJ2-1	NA	CASSHSIYEQFF	TGTGCCAGCAGCCACTCTATTTATGAGCAGTTCTTC
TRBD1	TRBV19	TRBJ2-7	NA	CASSDRGYEQYF	TGTGCCAGTTCGGACAGGGGTTACGAGCAGTACTTC
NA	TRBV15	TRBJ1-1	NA	CATSRVGAQGPEAFF	TGTGCCACCAGCAGAGTTGGGGCCCAGGGGCCTGAAGCTTTCTTT